These 21 T cell receptor beta chains share one sample of origin, sequenced in a study of blood T cell repertoires in COVID-19 (dated by TCRdb to 2018 to 2021). Receptor amplification or capture employed the immunoSEQ multiplex PCR assay. The source is immuneACCESS, and TCRdb retained only in-frame sequences with V and J called. Part of the clones is not carried over; for the studies checked, unresolved V genes explain less than half of this, and the remainder is unexplained. The table for this sample lists 80,000 to 95,000 clones; roughly 87% of them were counted only once. 2.5% to 3.5% of the sample belongs to the ten largest clones. The sequenced sample was peripheral blood. All receptors derive from a woman between 45 and 65 years old with active or convalescent COVID-19.

This clone was seen once. The genes are TRBV12-3 or TRBV12-4 and TRBJ1-2; D unclear. V was cut by 1 base and J by 8 bases, with 11 bases left in between. This CDR3 is built from 13 residues. CDR3 loop: CASSLVRVGGYTF. Written as DNA, the CDR3 is TGTGCCAGCAGTTTAGTGAGGGTCGGGGGCTACACCTTC.

This rearrangement joins TRBV6-2 or TRBV6-3 to TRBJ2-1, with D possibly matching TRBD2 (6 bases). This CDR3 has 16 amino acids. In germline, CDR1 is MNHEY, CDR2 SVGEGT. Between the trimmed V and J ends, which lost 6 bases and 12 bases, there was a span of 27 bases. CDR3 amino acids: CASSPRRRADHNRQFF. CDR3 nucleotides: TGTGCCAGCAGCCCGAGGAGGAGGGCGGACCACAATCGGCAGTTCTTC.

CDR3 in DNA: TGTGCCAGCTCACCGCCAGGGGGAGGATACGGGGAGCTGTTTTTT. Translation gives CASSPPGGGYGELFF. The rearrangement links TRBV18 to TRBJ2-2, with D tentatively TRBD1 (7 bases). V was cut by 3 bases and J by 7 bases, with 15 bases left in between. The germline CDR1 and CDR2 sequences are KGHSH and LQKENI. The CDR3 is 15 residues long.

The CDR3 sequence: CASSLGVRGRGYTF. CDR3 sequence (DNA): TGTGCCAGCAGCTTAGGTGTTAGGGGTCGGGGCTACACCTTC. This chain connects TRBV11-2 to TRBJ1-2; perhaps TRBD1 as D (5 bases). V was cut by 1 base and J by 8 bases, with 14 bases left in between. The CDR3 covers 14 residues. CDR1 is SGHAT, CDR2 FQNNGV, per germline. Supplemented by reference TRBV11-2 and TRBJ1-2, the full variable domain reads EAGVAQSPRYKIIEKRQSVAFWCNPISGHATLYWYQQILGQGPKLLIQFQNNGVVDDSQLPKDRFSAERLKGVDSTLKIQPAKLEDSAVYLCASSLGVRGRGYTFGSGTRLTVV.

J is TRBJ1-1 and V is TRBV9; D gene ambiguous. The CDR3 runs 12 residues. Trimming took 5 bases from V and 1 from J, leaving 6 bases between them. CDR1 SGDLS and CDR2 YYNGEE come from the germline V gene. CDR3 in amino acids: CASSRRNTEAFF. In DNA, the CDR3 is TGTGCCAGCAGTCGTCGGAACACTGAAGCTTTCTTT.

The chain has TRBV6-4 and TRBJ1-2, with 10 bases identical to TRBD1. The CDR3 is made up of 15 amino acids. The V segment lost 3 bases and the J segment 6 bases; nucleotides outside the gene matches: 7. CDR1 is MRHNA, CDR2 SNTAGT, per germline. The DNA for the CDR3 is TGTGCCAGCAGTGAACCGGGACAGGGGCTCCATGGCTACACCTTC. Translation gives CASSEPGQGLHGYTF.

This sequence joins TRBV19 and TRBJ2-1, with TRBD2 matching 8 bases. J lost 8 bases, V lost 9 bases, and 18 bases had no gene match. This CDR3 is built from 16 residues. CDR1 LNHDA and CDR2 SQIVND come from the germline V gene (reference sequence). The CDR3 DNA is TGTGCCAGCTCTAAGAACTCAGCGGGGGAACGCCATGAGCAGTTCTTC. As protein: CASSKNSAGERHEQFF.

This clone was found once. J is TRBJ2-3 and V is TRBV7-3; perhaps TRBD2 as D (5 bases). V lost 0 bases to trimming and J lost 1 base, with 5 bases between them. This CDR3 comprises 14 residues. Germline CDR1 and CDR2: SGHTA and FQGTGA. CDR3 region: CASSLTEGTDTQYF. CDR3 DNA sequence: TGTGCCAGCAGCTTAACGGAGGGCACAGATACGCAGTATTTT.

The J gene is TRBJ1-1, the V gene TRBV19; 8 nucleotides match TRBD1. The V gene's germline CDR1 is LNHDA and CDR2 SQIVND (reference sequence). This CDR3 comprises 15 residues. V dropped 7 bases and J dropped 5; count of bases not matched to a gene: 12. The CDR3 DNA is TGTGCCAGTACAGGGGGCCCTAATCGTGGGACTGAAGCTTTCTTT. This sequence encodes CASTGGPNRGTEAFF.

The chain recombines TRBV11-1 with TRBJ2-2, with a weak D call TRBD1 (6 bases). Germline V gene sequence: CDR1 SGHAT, CDR2 FQDESV (reference sequence). The V and J ends lost 1 base and 6 bases respectively, with 9 bases between them. The CDR3 length is 14 residues. The CDR3 coding sequence is TGTGCCAGCAGCTTAGGGGGGCAGGCCGGGGAGCTGTTTTTT. Translation: CASSLGGQAGELFF. The full variable domain, its missing parts supplied by reference TRBV11-1 and TRBJ2-2, is EAEVAQSPRYKITEKSQAVAFWCDPISGHATLYWYRQILGQGPELLVQFQDESVVDDSQLPKDRFSAERLKGVDSTLKIQPAELGDSAMYLCASSLGGQAGELFFGEGSRLTVL.

The gene calls are TRBV4-2 and TRBJ2-2; maybe TRBD2 (6 bases). The CDR3 spans 15 residues. Germline lookup yields CDR1 LGHNA and CDR2 YNFKEQ. V lost 6 bases, J lost 3 bases, and 14 bases lay in between. The CDR3 loop reads CASSPISGDTGELFF. DNA of the CDR3: TGTGCCAGCAGTCCAATTAGCGGCGACACCGGGGAGCTGTTTTTT.

CDR3 residues: CASSEALLHRGRTEAFF. The CDR3 DNA is TGTGCCAGCAGTGAAGCGCTTCTCCATCGAGGAAGGACTGAAGCTTTCTTT. The chain recombines TRBV2 with TRBJ1-1; D not certain. Trimming removed 0 bases at V and 5 bases at J, with 19 bases between. Germline loops: CDR1 SNHLY, CDR2 FYNNEI. This CDR3 region has 17 residues.

The table lists this clone with a count of one. The chain has TRBV7-2 and TRBJ2-7; D is unresolved. Germline loops: CDR1 SGHTA, CDR2 FQGNSA. The CDR3 totals 11 residues. Trimming took off 6 bases at V and 3 bases at J, with 6 bases between the two ends. In nucleotides, the CDR3 is TGTGCCAGCAGTTCCCACTACGAGCAGTACTTC. It specifies CASSSHYEQYF.

V gene TRBV6-5 combines with J gene TRBJ1-2; D is perhaps TRBD1 (5 bases). The ends were cut back, 6 bases at V and 0 bases at J, with 11 bases in the middle. The CDR3 has 14 amino acids. CDR1 is MNHEY and CDR2 is SVGAGI in the germline V gene. In nucleotides, the CDR3 is TGTGCCAGCAGGGGGCAGCTAACTAACTATGGCTACACCTTC. It is translated as CASRGQLTNYGYTF.

Comment on this clone: The junction and the germline gene differ at one end; a read error may be behind it. The chain carries TRBV4-1 and TRBJ2-5; D possibly corresponds to TRBD2 (5 bases). There are 15 residues in the CDR3. From germline, CDR1 is MGHRA and CDR2 YSYEKL. The CDR3 here is CASSQARAGQEIQYF. CDR3 DNA sequence: TGCGCCAGCAGCCAAGCGCGGGCGGGCCAAGAGATCCAGTACTTC.

The rearrangement uses TRBV4-1 and TRBJ2-5, with D possibly being TRBD1 (6 bases). This CDR3 has 13 amino acids. Germline CDR1 MGHRA, CDR2 YSYEKL. Trimming shortened V by 4 bases and J by 4 bases, and 10 bases separated the two germline ends. This CDR3 reads CASSLWGRETQYF. The DNA for the CDR3 is TGCGCCAGCAGCCTTTGGGGGCGAGAGACCCAGTACTTC.

The chain couples TRBV5-1 to TRBJ2-7; TRBD1 agrees at 8 bases. CDR1 and CDR2 (germline): SGHRS, YFSETQ. The CDR3 has 15 residues. The V and J ends lost 0 bases and 6 bases, in that order; junction bases with no gene match: 8. The CDR3 region is CASSLGTGRLGEQYF. The CDR3 region has the DNA TGCGCCAGCAGCTTGGGGACAGGGAGGCTGGGCGAGCAGTACTTC.

This clone has only a few counts. V is TRBV28 and J is TRBJ2-2; possibly TRBD2 for D (5 bases). The ends were cut back, 5 bases at V and 7 bases at J, with 23 bases in the middle. The CDR3 sequence is 17 residues long. CDR1 MDHEN and CDR2 SYDVKM come from the germline V gene. The CDR3 region is CASSQPDGNPRVGELFF. The DNA of the CDR3 is TGTGCCAGCAGTCAGCCCGACGGGAACCCCCGGGTCGGGGAGCTGTTTTTT.

V gene TRBV5-4 combines with J gene TRBJ1-2, with TRBD1 matching 8 bases. Losses at the gene ends were 5 bases for V and 1 base for J; bases not matched to a gene: 7. CDR1 SGHNT and CDR2 YYREEE come from the germline V gene (reference sequence). The CDR3 is 15 amino acids. CDR3 loop: CASRATGGGNYGYTF. The CDR3 DNA sequence: TGTGCCAGCAGAGCTACAGGGGGTGGTAACTATGGCTACACCTTC.

V and J are TRBV9 and TRBJ2-3; D ambiguous. V gave up 0 bases and J gave up 1 base, with 6 bases separating them. The CDR3 covers 14 residues. The germline gives CDR1 SGDLS, CDR2 YYNGEE. The CDR3 loop reads CASSVGQGTDTQYF. The CDR3 DNA reads as TGTGCCAGCAGCGTAGGGCAGGGCACAGATACGCAGTATTTT.

The CDR3 here is CASRDMTGEQYF. CDR3 sequence (DNA): TGCGCCAGCAGAGACATGACAGGCGAGCAGTACTTC. The rearrangement links TRBV4-3 to TRBJ2-7; the D gene is possibly TRBD1 (6 bases). Germline CDR1 is LGHNA and CDR2 is YSLEER. The CDR3 consists of 12 residues. The V and J ends lost 6 bases and 6 bases respectively, with 12 bases between them.